Listed below are T cell receptor beta chains from one sample, sequenced in a study of T cell repertoires in cytomegalovirus infection. TCRdb fed the reads into MiXCR, producing one record per CDR3 protein. Found here are around 43,000 distinct CDR3 sequences, 20% to 25% of them singletons; the top ten hold about 18%. No antigen has been assigned to these receptors. Sequenced: PBMCs, sequenced either directly or after in vitro stimulation (not recorded which). The source is a human donor in good health (CMV status not recorded). Some clones in this sample may be carry-over from other donors' samples. Both conserved end residues are part of each CDR3. A D gene is named only where the DNA matches it firmly. Some rows have no size entry. The others give once, few or many, or a class for an expanded clone.

d_call j_call v_call clone_size cdr3_aa cdr3_nt
NA TRBJ2-3 TRBV6-1 NA CASSPGERSTDTQYF TGTGCCAGCAGCCCGGGGGAGCGGAGCACAGATACGCAGTATTTT
NA TRBJ1-1 TRBV2 NA CASSEAPSRTMNTEAFF TGTGCCAGCAGTGAGGCGCCGTCAAGGACGATGAACACTGAAGCTTTCTTT
NA TRBJ1-1 TRBV5-1 many CASSLNLGNTEAFF TGCGCCAGCAGCTTGAACCTCGGGAACACTGAAGCTTTCTTT
NA TRBJ2-1 TRBV24-1 NA CATSDVIAQSSYNEQFF TGTGCCACCAGTGATGTGATAGCCCAATCCTCCTACAATGAGCAGTTCTTC
NA TRBJ1-4 TRBV28 many CASGGYNEKLFF TGTGCCAGCGGGGGTTATAATGAAAAACTGTTTTTT
TRBD2 TRBJ2-5 TRBV28 NA CATKRTSGGETQYF TGTGCCACCAAAAGGACTAGCGGGGGGGAGACCCAGTACTTC
TRBD1 TRBJ2-3 TRBV7-9 medium-sized CASSPDRAFTDTQYF TGTGCCAGCAGCCCCGACAGGGCCTTCACAGATACGCAGTATTTT
NA TRBJ2-3 TRBV7-2 many CASSLIRVSTDTQYF TGTGCCAGCAGCTTAATCCGGGTTAGCACAGATACGCAGTATTTT
TRBD2 TRBJ2-2 TRBV12-5 few CASGLTGGAGELFF TGTGCTAGTGGCCTCACCGGGGGGGCCGGGGAGCTGTTTTTT
NA TRBJ2-5 TRBV5-1 NA CASSPSGGGGETQYF TGCGCCAGCAGCCCCAGCGGCGGTGGCGGAGAGACCCAGTACTTC
NA TRBJ1-1 TRBV3-1 once CASSQGGTEAFF TGTGCCAGCAGCCAGGGGGGGACTGAAGCTTTCTTT